The entry below gives a single T cell receptor (beta chain) sequence along with its context. This clonotype was counted between two and nine times. No cognate antigen has been identified for it. Base qualities are not at hand, and no much larger clone is one base apart. Library generation was performed with RT-PCR. For sequencing, an Illumina HiSeq 2500 was employed. TCRdb reprocessed the public reads (quality trimming at Q25 with fastp, clone calling with MiXCR) and kept in-frame beta chains. Each CDR3 protein gets just one entry, which takes the most common genes and DNA from the rows behind it. Across this sample there are around 790,000 distinct CDR3 sequences, with 21% seen only once. Roughly 10% of the sample rests with the top ten. The entry originates in a study of response to subunit inactivated influenza vaccine listed by TCRdb under 2018. Notes on the research overall: Deep quantitative profiling of the T cell receptor repertoire was used in the study to follow responses to a trivalent subunit inactivated influenza vaccine.

The CDR3, cysteine through phenylalanine, is 15 amino acids long. Only the CDR3 portion is preserved as DNA: 45 bases, with reading frame beginning at the first base. Taken from the germline V gene, the CDR1 and CDR2 loops are SQVTM and ANQGSEA. The junction shows trimming of 6 bases on V and 9 bases on J, and the gene matches do not reach 11 bases of it. Broad study findings and their caveats: The authors proposed that each seasonal influenza vaccination may bring in only a limited number of new T cells.

This receptor chain uses TRBV29-1 and TRBJ2-1; 13 middle bases align to TRBD2. The specimen was PBMCs from blood, collected more than 4 days after vaccination. The TCR comes from a man aged 45 to 65 who received an inactivated influenza vaccine. Donor details come from another sample of the same person, matched by shared clones. The DNA reads as follows: TGCAGCGTCCCACTAGCGGGAGGGCTCCTCGGTGAGCAGTTCTTC. This translates into CSVPLAGGLLGEQFF.